Listed below are T cell receptor beta chains from one sample, sequenced in a study of shared clonotypes between healthy human individuals. The assay was immunoSEQ multiplex PCR, and TCRdb's table has in-frame clones only and misses some. This repertoire shows hundreds of thousands of clones, roughly 80% found once; its top ten account for less than 15%. Sequenced sample: PBMCs. The receptors stem from a woman aged 40 to 49 in good health. Some clones in this sample may be carry-over from other donors' samples. Both conserved end residues are trimmed from each CDR3. Each record gives: V gene, CDR3 protein.

TRBV10-3,AISESPSYNEKLF
TRBV19,ASSGSEVGGYT
TRBV19,ASKGGQETQY
TRBV11-2,ASSSGGSRTNEQF
TRBV7-9,ASSLGVAHTDTQY
TRBV10-3,AISEGPNPGEQY
TRBV2,ASRRDRNSYEQY
TRBV19,ASSNRDWGTEAF
TRBV19,ASSTLPGELF
TRBV28,ASSPSGGPGGETQY
TRBV5-4,ASSSGLRLAGVQETQY
TRBV5-5,ASSRALNTEAF
TRBV7-9,ASSLEATGELF
TRBV7-2,ASSLGSGRAPGSYNEQF
TRBV9,ASSVGTASYEQY
TRBV20-1,SSGTTDTQY
TRBV5-1,ASSLRDASYEQY
TRBV7-6,ASSRGAIKDEQY
TRBV13,ASSQYGAGEGRTDTQY
TRBV9,ASSVATGGPAGELF
TRBV19,ATSPWDLGNQPQH
TRBV6-4,ASSTGEIDTQY
TRBV28,ASTGTPASRSNYGYT
TRBV7-9,ASSFRTGGQDYNEQF
TRBV4-1,ASSLSQGRETEAF
TRBV7-3,ASSPQLAEYNEQF
TRBV10-3,AISAQGGGETQY
TRBV5-4,ASSLALAGGTGELF
TRBV5-4,ASSFGPAIGVQETQY
TRBV5-6,ASSLASNTGELF
TRBV7-2,ASSEVRDTEAF
TRBV7-6,ASATAGWANTGELF
TRBV27,ASTPRLAGGLSTDTQY
TRBV6-1,ASSEVGEGAGELF
TRBV4-1,ASSQDPAGADTEAF
TRBV5-4,ALRPVGGGETQY
TRBV5-1,ASSLADRNYGYT
TRBV4-1,ASSLPGSGYGYT
TRBV2,ASSEWTGNNSPLH
TRBV9,ASSPRTSGRYEQY
TRBV15,ATSTGSYEQY
TRBV27,ASSWGGGDTGELF
TRBV30,AWSVRRVRQPQH
TRBV9,ASSVRGVGEQY
TRBV28,ASSPQGKGGTEAF
TRBV5-6,ASSLLRTGVVGGYT
TRBV2,ASNIKRGTEAF
TRBV7-8,ASSFGTGGRYEQY
TRBV9,ASSGEPAGELL